One sample yielded the 27 T cell receptor beta chains listed below, sequenced in a study of CD8 T cells in ankylosing spondylitis. Whole-study findings and limits: Ankylosing spondylitis blood seemed to carry a telltale TCR beta motif made of several highly homologous variants.

These receptors lack a known antigen. MiXCR, applied by TCRdb to the 5' RACE reads, yields one record per CDR3 protein. Of around 890,000 distinct CDR3 sequences detected, 10% to 15% appear once; the ten largest clones hold more than 0.5%. Sequencing was carried out using blood, either unsorted or a sorted T cell fraction (not recorded which). These receptors all come from a male donor with ankylosing spondylitis.

There are a few counts of this clonotype. This rearrangement joins TRBV6-6 to TRBJ1-2; 9 bases fit TRBD1. The germline gives CDR1 MNHNY, CDR2 SVGAGI (reference sequence). The V segment lost 6 bases and the J segment 4 bases; nucleotides outside the gene matches: 3. The length of the CDR3 is 13 residues. DNA of the CDR3: TGTGCCAGCAGGGGACAGGGACTCTATGGCTACACCTTC. Amino acids: CASRGQGLYGYTF.

The genes are TRBV20-1 and TRBJ2-1, with 12 bases identical to TRBD2. Per the germline V gene, CDR1 is DFQATT and CDR2 is SNEGSKA (reference sequence). The CDR3 is 17 residues long. V lost 3 bases, J lost 1 base, and 7 bases stayed unmatched. Here the CDR3 DNA reads TGCAGTGCTAGGGGACTAGCGGGTCGAAGGTCCTACAATGAGCAGTTCTTC. Its translation is CSARGLAGRRSYNEQFF.

The chain joins TRBV4-3 to TRBJ2-3; the D gene is possibly TRBD1 (6 bases). Germline V gene sequence: CDR1 LGHNA, CDR2 YSLEER. This CDR3 is 17 amino acids long. V gave up 0 bases and J gave up 3 bases, with 16 bases separating them. The CDR3 is CASSQEGHPTSTDTQYF. DNA of the CDR3: TGCGCCAGCAGCCAAGAGGGACACCCGACAAGTACAGATACGCAGTATTTT.

The rearrangement links TRBV5-1 to TRBJ2-1; 9 positions match TRBD2. The germline V gene has CDR1 SGHRS and CDR2 YFSETQ. The CDR3 loop spans 14 amino acids. Trimming at V came to 3 bases and at J to 6 bases, leaving 4 bases not matched to a gene. The CDR3 loop is CASSYGTSSNEQFF. CDR3 nucleotide sequence: TGCGCCAGCAGCTATGGGACTAGCAGCAATGAGCAGTTCTTC.

The chain recombines TRBV10-3 with TRBJ2-1; 7 bases line up with TRBD1. J gave up 8 bases and V 10 bases, and 14 bases lay outside the gene matches. The CDR3 consists of 14 residues. Germline V lookup: CDR1 ENHRY, CDR2 SYGVKD. In DNA form, the CDR3 reads TGTGCCACCGGGCAGACAGGGATAGGCGATGAGCAGTTCTTC. Amino acid sequence: CATGQTGIGDEQFF.

This clonotype was detected only a few times. The chain is built from TRBV27 and TRBJ1-2, with D tentatively TRBD1 (6 bases). V shed 5 bases and J shed 3 bases, with 13 bases lying between them. This CDR3 is 14 amino acids long. Looked up from germline, CDR1 is MNHEY and CDR2 is SMNVEV (reference sequence). The DNA of the CDR3 is TGTGCCAGCAGTAGATTCAACAGGGACTATGGCTACACCTTC. As protein: CASSRFNRDYGYTF.

This clonotype was counted only a few times. This chain uses TRBV20-1 with TRBJ2-5; tentatively, D is TRBD2 (5 bases). The length of the CDR3 is 14 residues. Looked up from germline, CDR1 is DFQATT and CDR2 is SNEGSKA (reference sequence). Trimming took off 0 bases at V and 4 bases at J, with 12 bases between the two ends. The CDR3 sequence: CSARDLGVGETQYF. The DNA of the CDR3 is TGCAGTGCTAGAGATTTGGGAGTAGGAGAGACCCAGTACTTC.

In its sample, this clonotype was seen a few times. CDR3 amino acids: CASSYSYPGGLYEQYF. CDR3 nucleotides: TGTGCCAGCAGTTACTCCTACCCGGGGGGCCTCTACGAGCAGTACTTC. The V call is TRBV6-2 or TRBV6-3, the J call TRBJ2-7; a weak D match, TRBD2 (7 bases). The CDR3 length is 16 residues. With 0 bases removed from V and 3 bases from J, the gap between germline ends came to 15 bases. In germline, CDR1 is MNHEY, CDR2 SVGEGT.

The CDR3 DNA reads TGTGCCAGCAGTCCGGGCCCGGAGAGAGATACGCAGTATTTT. It specifies CASSPGPERDTQYF. The V and J genes are TRBV6-2 or TRBV6-3 and TRBJ2-3; D unclear. Looked up from germline, CDR1 is MNHEY and CDR2 is SVGEGT. V was cut by 5 bases and J by 5 bases, with 14 bases left in between. There are 14 residues in the CDR3.

This clonotype was detected ten times or more. The chain combines TRBV4-2 with TRBJ2-3; D is ambiguous. Germline assignment: CDR1 LGHNA and CDR2 YNFKEQ. Trimming stripped 0 bases from V and 1 base from J, with 5 bases between. The CDR3 totals 14 residues. CDR3 amino acids: CASSQDKGTDTQYF. CDR3 nucleotide sequence: TGTGCCAGCAGCCAAGATAAAGGCACAGATACGCAGTATTTT.

This clonotype was found a few times. The rearrangement links TRBV5-1 to TRBJ1-6, with a weak D call TRBD1 (6 bases). The germline CDR1 and CDR2 sequences are SGHRS and YFSETQ. Trimming pared 4 bases from V and 6 bases from J, leaving 14 bases between. CDR3 length: 15 residues. DNA of the CDR3: TGCGCCAGCAGCGGCCGGGACAATCTTAATTCACCCCTCCACTTT. This gives the protein CASSGRDNLNSPLHF. The variable domain in full, with the rest retrieved from reference TRBV5-1 and TRBJ1-6, is KAGVTQTPRYLIKTRGQQVTLSCSPISGHRSVSWYQQTPGQGLQFLFEYFSETQRNKGNFPGRFSGRQFSNSRSEMNVSTLELGDSALYLCASSGRDNLNSPLHFGNGTRLTVT.

This clonotype was seen more than once but under ten times. V and J are TRBV4-3 and TRBJ1-6, with 7 bases aligning to TRBD1. There are 17 residues in the CDR3. Germline V gene data show CDR1 as LGHNA and CDR2 as YSLEER. Trimming at V came to 4 bases and at J to 6 bases, leaving 12 bases not matched to a gene. The CDR3 bases are TGCGCCAGCAGCCTTACTAAAGGGGACAGCCTTAATTCACCCCTCCACTTT. Protein: CASSLTKGDSLNSPLHF.

The sample holds many counts of this clonotype. The chain couples TRBV29-1 to TRBJ2-1; TRBD1 matches at 10 bases. Germline lookup yields CDR1 SQVTM and CDR2 ANQGSEA. V lost 4 bases, J lost 0 bases, and 6 bases stayed unmatched. This CDR3 has 16 residues. The CDR3 DNA sequence: TGCAGCGTTGTGACAGGGGGCCCTAGCTCCTACAATGAGCAGTTCTTC. This codes for CSVVTGGPSSYNEQFF.

This chain connects TRBV20-1 to TRBJ2-3; possible D gene TRBD2, 6 bases. Germline CDR1 DFQATT, CDR2 SNEGSKA (reference sequence). V was trimmed by 0 bases and J by 6 bases, leaving 22 bases between them. CDR3 length equals 17 residues. The CDR3 DNA follows: TGCAGTGCTAGAGACCCGTCCGCTAGCGCGATCGATGATACGCAGTATTTT. It is translated as CSARDPSASAIDDTQYF.

The chain links TRBV29-1 to TRBJ2-5; D is ambiguous. V shed 4 bases and J shed 1 base, with 10 bases lying between them. Germline-derived CDR1 and CDR2 are SQVTM and ANQGSEA. This CDR3 comprises 13 residues. In DNA form, the CDR3 reads TGCAGCGTTGGTAGGGTACTCCAAGAGACCCAGTACTTC. This encodes CSVGRVLQETQYF.

V is TRBV27 and J is TRBJ2-1; 13 bases fit TRBD2. The CDR3 runs to 16 residues. V lost 5 bases, J lost 4 bases, and 5 bases stayed unmatched. Germline CDR1 and CDR2: MNHEY and SMNVEV (reference sequence). The DNA for the CDR3 is TGTGCCAGCAGTGTAGGGGGACTAGCGGGATACAATGAGCAGTTCTTC. The encoded protein is CASSVGGLAGYNEQFF.

This clonotype occurred a few times. The V gene is TRBV18, the J gene TRBJ2-3; D possibly corresponds to TRBD1 (6 bases). The CDR3 contains 14 residues. Germline values: CDR1 KGHSH, CDR2 LQKENI. Trimming took off 4 bases at V and 2 bases at J, with 10 bases between the two ends. DNA for the CDR3: TGTGCCAGCTCACGACAGGAGGTCACAGATACGCAGTATTTT. Protein product: CASSRQEVTDTQYF. The whole variable domain, remainder taken from reference TRBV18 and TRBJ2-3, is NAGVMQNPRHLVRRRGQEARLRCSPMKGHSHVYWYRQLPEEGLKFMVYLQKENIIDESGMPKERFSAEFPKEGPSILRIQQVVRGDSAAYFCASSRQEVTDTQYFGPGTRLTVL.

This clonotype was recorded many times. The rearrangement uses TRBV5-1 and TRBJ1-2; possible D gene TRBD1, 5 bases. The length of the CDR3 is 14 residues. V lost 5 bases, J lost 2 bases, and 13 bases lay in between. Looked up from germline, CDR1 is SGHRS and CDR2 is YFSETQ. The CDR3 coding sequence is TGCGCCAGCAGTCCTGTCTCAGGGAACTATGGCTACACCTTC. It translates to CASSPVSGNYGYTF.

The J gene is TRBJ2-5, the V gene TRBV7-2; D is possibly TRBD1 or TRBD2 (7 bases each). Trimming shortened V by 2 bases and J by 5 bases, and 15 bases separated the two germline ends. The CDR3 loop spans 15 amino acids. Germline V gene data show CDR1 as SGHTA and CDR2 as FQGNSA. CDR3 in amino acids: CASSLTRGGGETQYF. The CDR3 nucleotides read TGTGCCAGCAGCTTAACCAGGGGGGGTGGGGAGACCCAGTACTTC.

The V call is TRBV5-1, the J call TRBJ2-5; 10 nucleotides line up with TRBD2. V dropped 1 base and J dropped 3; count of bases not matched to a gene: 3. The CDR3 runs to 15 residues. Germline loops: CDR1 SGHRS, CDR2 YFSETQ. CDR3 residues: CASSLFLAGEETQYF. The CDR3 DNA sequence: TGCGCCAGCAGCTTGTTCCTAGCGGGAGAAGAGACCCAGTACTTC. The variable domain in full, with the rest retrieved from reference TRBV5-1 and TRBJ2-5, is KAGVTQTPRYLIKTRGQQVTLSCSPISGHRSVSWYQQTPGQGLQFLFEYFSETQRNKGNFPGRFSGRQFSNSRSEMNVSTLELGDSALYLCASSLFLAGEETQYFGPGTRLLVL.

This clonotype was counted only a few times. The chain recombines TRBV6-1 with TRBJ2-1; 8 bases are shared with TRBD2. Trimming took 6 bases from V and 5 from J; bases not matched to a gene: 9. The CDR3 has 15 residues. Germline CDR1 MNHNS, CDR2 SASEGT. CDR3: CASRLGSSGNNEQFF. The CDR3 DNA follows: TGTGCCAGCAGGCTCGGTAGTAGCGGGAACAATGAGCAGTTCTTC.

This clonotype was seen only a few times. The V and J genes are TRBV6-1 and TRBJ1-6; the D gene is possibly TRBD1 (6 bases). This CDR3 is 16 amino acids long. Germline V lookup: CDR1 MNHNS, CDR2 SASEGT. The V end was cut by 6 bases, the J end by 4 bases, with 16 bases between. The CDR3 protein is CASRHRATGYNSPLHF. The CDR3, as DNA: TGTGCCAGCAGGCATAGAGCAACAGGGTATAATTCACCCCTCCACTTT.

This clonotype was detected a few times. This chain connects TRBV5-1 to TRBJ2-2, with no clear D. The V gene's germline CDR1 is SGHRS and CDR2 YFSETQ. V lost 1 base and J lost 2, with 9 bases in between. This CDR3 comprises 15 residues. The CDR3 DNA follows: TGCGCCAGCAGCTTGAGGCAGAGTAACACCGGGGAGCTGTTTTTT. Its protein product is CASSLRQSNTGELFF.

The CDR3 region is CASRWGLATDTQYF. The CDR3 bases are TGTGCCAGCCGTTGGGGCCTAGCCACAGATACGCAGTATTTT. J is TRBJ2-3 and V is TRBV7-9; D is perhaps TRBD1 or TRBD2 (5 bases each). Germline CDR1 and CDR2: SEHNR and FQNEAQ (reference sequence). The CDR3 totals 14 residues. V was trimmed by 8 bases and J by 2 bases, leaving 14 bases between them.

This clonotype was found many times. This rearrangement joins TRBV28 to TRBJ1-6; no firm D call. This CDR3 is built from 12 residues. CDR1 MDHEN and CDR2 SYDVKM come from the germline V gene. V lost 6 bases to trimming and J lost 8 bases, with 8 bases between them. The CDR3 DNA reads TGTGCCAGCAGAGACCCTTATTCACCCCTCCACTTT. As protein: CASRDPYSPLHF.

This clonotype was seen a few times. The chain uses TRBV15 and TRBJ1-1; D gene uncertain. This CDR3 is 12 amino acids long. Germline V gives CDR1 LNHNV, CDR2 YYDKDF (reference sequence). The V end was cut by 3 bases, the J end by 4 bases, with 6 bases between. DNA for the CDR3: TGTGCCACCAGCAGCCAGAGCACTGAAGCTTTCTTT. As protein: CATSSQSTEAFF.

This sequence joins TRBV7-9 and TRBJ2-7, with 8 bases lining up with TRBD1. CDR3 length: 13 residues. Germline values: CDR1 SEHNR, CDR2 FQNEAQ (reference sequence). V dropped 5 bases and J dropped 6; count of bases not matched to a gene: 6. CDR3 amino acids: CASSVRQGLEQYF. The CDR3 DNA is TGTGCCAGCAGCGTAAGACAGGGGCTCGAGCAGTACTTC. Based on the CDR3 plus reference TRBV7-9 and TRBJ2-7, the full variable domain is DTGVSQNPRHKITKRGQNVTFRCDPISEHNRLYWYRQTLGQGPEFLTYFQNEAQLEKSRLLSDRFSAERPKGSFSTLEIQRTEQGDSAMYLCASSVRQGLEQYFGPGTRLTVT.